The 10 T cell receptor beta chains in this list originate from one sample, sequenced in a study of T-cell reconstitution after alpha-beta-depleted transplantation in children. General study results and limits: After one year, T-cell counts and TCRbeta diversity mostly came from new T cells.

These receptors are not linked to any known antigen. Preparation of the TCRbeta library involved a method that used unique molecular identifiers. TCRdb passed the PCR reads through MiXCR, listing each CDR3 protein once. Of 250,000 to 300,000 distinct CDR3 sequences in the sample, 7.5% to 9% were seen once. Here the sequenced sample was peripheral blood, taken 360 days after TCRalphabeta/CD19-depleted stem cell transplant. These receptors were taken from a female patient aged 2-9 years who had a stem cell transplant for Fanconi anemia, so the T cells may come from the graft donor.

Ten or more counts support this clonotype. V and J are TRBV15 and TRBJ2-7; 10 bases are shared with TRBD2. This CDR3 has 14 amino acids. Germline CDR1 and CDR2: LNHNV and YYDKDF (reference sequence). Unmatched junction bases numbered 6, after V lost 0 bases and J lost 10 bases. Written as DNA, the CDR3 is TGTGCCACCAGCAGAGATCAACTAGCGGGGAGACAGTACTTC. Its protein product is CATSRDQLAGRQYF.

This clonotype was seen ten or more times. This chain joins TRBV7-2 and TRBJ2-1; 7 positions match TRBD2. This CDR3 contains 13 residues. Germline assignment: CDR1 SGHTA and CDR2 FQGNSA. Germline trimming cut 4 bases from V and 8 bases from J; bases unmatched to any gene: 5. The chain's CDR3 is CASSSGGWDEQFF. CDR3 nucleotide sequence: TGTGCCAGCAGCTCCGGGGGGTGGGATGAGCAGTTCTTC.

Worth noting for this clonotype: This is likely a read error, given that the CDR3 carries no conserved phenylalanine or tryptophan at its end. The chain is built from TRBV15 and TRBJ2-7; D is tentatively TRBD1 or TRBD2 (5 bases each). The CDR3 loop spans 16 amino acids. Germline loops: CDR1 LNHNV, CDR2 YYDKDF (reference sequence). V shed 0 bases and J shed 1 base, with 13 bases lying between them. The CDR3: CATSRDSGPGSYEQYI. CDR3 DNA sequence: TGTGCCACCAGCAGAGATTCGGGGCCTGGTTCCTACGAGCAGTACATC.

This clonotype was recorded at least ten times. The V and J genes are TRBV12-5 and TRBJ2-7, with D hard to call. The germline CDR1 and CDR2 sequences are LGHNT and FRNRAP. The CDR3 is 11 residues long. Trimming cost V 1 base and J 4 bases, with 2 bases left between them. CDR3 bases: TGTGCTAGTGGTTTGGGGTACGAGCAGTACTTC. Translation gives CASGLGYEQYF.

This clonotype was observed at least ten times. This chain uses TRBV7-9 with TRBJ2-1; maybe TRBD2 (5 bases). V was cut by 7 bases and J by 6 bases, with 19 bases left in between. Looked up from germline, CDR1 is SEHNR and CDR2 is FQNEAQ (reference sequence). The CDR3 has 15 residues. The CDR3 coding sequence is TGTGCCAGCACCATTAGAGGGCTAGAAGGCAATGAGCAGTTCTTC. As protein: CASTIRGLEGNEQFF.

The chain is built from TRBV5-5 and TRBJ2-7; D is unclear. Germline CDR1 and CDR2: SGHKS and YYEKEE (reference sequence). The CDR3 contains 13 residues. Trimming removed 0 bases at V and 6 bases at J, with 10 bases between. In nucleotides, the CDR3 is TGTGCCAGCAGCTTGGATAAGTGGCTCGAGCAGTACTTC. It specifies CASSLDKWLEQYF.

At least ten counts were recorded for this clonotype. The V call is TRBV27, the J call TRBJ2-1; tentatively, D is TRBD2 (5 bases). This CDR3 comprises 18 residues. CDR1 and CDR2 (germline): MNHEY, SMNVEV (reference sequence). The V end lost 4 bases, the J end lost 5 bases, and 24 bases lay between the germline ends. The CDR3 region has the DNA TGTGCCAGCAGTTCAGCTCGGGCCCACCGTGAGCGGCACAATGAGCAGTTCTTC. This sequence encodes CASSSARAHRERHNEQFF.

This clonotype was recorded a few times. V and J are TRBV5-1 and TRBJ2-1, with D tentatively TRBD1 or TRBD2 (5 bases each). Germline loops: CDR1 SGHRS, CDR2 YFSETQ. Trimming took off 4 bases at V and 7 bases at J, with 12 bases between the two ends. This CDR3 is built from 13 residues. The CDR3 nucleotides read TGCGCCAGCAGCAAGGGACCCACTAATGAGCAGTTCTTC. It codes for CASSKGPTNEQFF.

This clonotype showed up just a few times. V usage is TRBV24-1 and J usage is TRBJ2-3; 8 bases are shared with TRBD1. CDR3 size: 17 residues. V lost 4 bases to trimming and J lost 2 bases; unmatched junction nucleotides: 10. Germline values: CDR1 KGHDR, CDR2 SFDVKD. The CDR3 bases are TGTGCCACCAGTGAACGCAGACAGGGGTGGTTCACAGATACGCAGTATTTT. This gives the protein CATSERRQGWFTDTQYF.

This clonotype occurred many times. CDR3 sequence (DNA): TGTGCCACCAGCAGCAGGGATACTTACACAGATACGCAGTATTTT. It is translated as CATSSRDTYTDTQYF. The chain combines TRBV15 with TRBJ2-3, with D perhaps TRBD1 (5 bases). The V end lost 3 bases, the J end lost 2 bases, and 12 bases lay between the germline ends. Germline assignment: CDR1 LNHNV and CDR2 YYDKDF (reference sequence). The CDR3 spans 15 residues.